These 2 T cell receptor beta chains share one sample of origin, sequenced in a study of blood T cell repertoires in COVID-19. Assay: immunoSEQ multiplex PCR; the TCRdb copy retains only in-frame clones and omits some. The table includes about 74,000 clones, around 90% detected once. The source material was peripheral blood. The source is a woman of 80 years or more with active or convalescent COVID-19.

The V and J genes are TRBV9 and TRBJ1-3, with 8 bases matching TRBD1. CDR1 is SGDLS and CDR2 is YYNGEE in the germline V gene. The CDR3 totals 16 residues. V dropped 3 bases and J dropped 2; count of bases not matched to a gene: 7. The CDR3 DNA sequence: TGTGCCAGCAGCGACCGCATACAGGGGGCTGGAAACACCATATATTTT. The encoded protein is CASSDRIQGAGNTIYF.

The J gene is TRBJ2-1, the V gene TRBV19, with D tentatively TRBD2 (5 bases). Germline loops: CDR1 LNHDA, CDR2 SQIVND (reference sequence). With 5 bases removed from V and 4 bases from J, the gap between germline ends came to 15 bases. The length of the CDR3 is 15 residues. In nucleotides, the CDR3 is TGTGCCAGTAGTTACACCTCGGGGTCTTACAATGAGCAGTTCTTC. Its translation is CASSYTSGSYNEQFF.